These 20 T cell receptor beta chains were sequenced from one sample in a study of blood T cell repertoires in COVID-19. Clones were sequenced by immunoSEQ multiplex PCR, and TCRdb holds only the in-frame ones, with some missing. The repertoire holds approximately 85,000 clones, with roughly 91% as singletons. Sequenced sample: peripheral blood. The receptors shown here come from a woman aged 45-65 years in a cohort sampled during active COVID-19.

This sequence joins TRBV5-1 and TRBJ1-2, with 10 bases fitting TRBD1. CDR1 is SGHRS and CDR2 is YFSETQ in the germline V gene. The CDR3 has 15 residues. V lost 1 base to trimming and J lost 5 bases; unmatched junction nucleotides: 5. CDR3 DNA: TGCGCCAGCAGCTTGACCGGACAGGGGGGATATGGCTACACCTTC. Its protein product is CASSLTGQGGYGYTF.

The chain carries TRBV27 and TRBJ2-7, with 12 bases that match TRBD2. CDR3 length: 16 residues. Germline CDR1 MNHEY, CDR2 SMNVEV (reference sequence). The ends lost 6 bases at V and 4 bases at J; junction bases unmatched: 10. CDR3 bases: TGTGCCAGCAGCCCACTGACTAGCGGGAGTACATACGAGCAGTACTTC. Amino acid sequence: CASSPLTSGSTYEQYF.

DNA for the CDR3: TGTGCCTGGAGTCCGACTGAAGGTCAGCCCCAGCATTTT. Translating it yields CAWSPTEGQPQHF. The rearrangement links TRBV30 to TRBJ1-5; D not resolved. The CDR3 covers 13 residues. The germline V and J ends were trimmed by 2 bases and 6 bases, with 11 bases remaining between them. Germline-derived CDR1 and CDR2 are GTSNPN and SVGIG (reference sequence). Filled out from reference TRBV30 and TRBJ1-5, the complete variable domain reads SQTIHQWPATLVQPVGSPLSLECTVEGTSNPNLYWYRQAAGRGLQLLFYSVGIGQISSEVPQNLSASRPQDRQFILSSKKLLLSDSGFYLCAWSPTEGQPQHFGDGTRLSIL.

This chain links TRBV18 with TRBJ2-7, with D tentatively TRBD1 (5 bases). CDR1 is KGHSH, CDR2 LQKENI, per germline. The CDR3 has 16 residues. Trimming pared 5 bases from V and 0 bases from J, leaving 17 bases between. Here the CDR3 DNA reads TGTGCCAGCTCATCCAGAAGAGACAGCTTCTCCTACGAGCAGTACTTC. It yields the protein CASSSRRDSFSYEQYF.

CDR3 coding DNA: TGTGCCAGCAGCTTGGGACTAGCGGGAAGACAGTACGAGCAGTACTTC. It yields the protein CASSLGLAGRQYEQYF. V is TRBV5-6 and J is TRBJ2-7; 11 bases match TRBD2. Per germline, CDR1 SGHDT and CDR2 YYEEEE. V shed 0 bases, J shed 4 bases, and the junction held 6 bases outside the gene matches. This CDR3 has 16 residues. The full variable domain, rest sourced from reference TRBV5-6 and TRBJ2-7, is DAGVTQSPTHLIKTRGQQVTLRCSPKSGHDTVSWYQQALGQGPQFIFQYYEEEERQRGNFPDRFSGHQFPNYSSELNVNALLLGDSALYLCASSLGLAGRQYEQYFGPGTRLTVT.

The rearrangement joins TRBV5-1 to TRBJ2-3, with 12 bases matching TRBD2. Germline trimming cut 3 bases from V and 1 base from J; bases unmatched to any gene: 3. The CDR3 spans 16 residues. From germline, CDR1 is SGHRS and CDR2 YFSETQ. The CDR3 DNA follows: TGCGCCAGCAGCTCCCCTAGCGGGAGGGGCACAGATACGCAGTATTTT. Translating gives CASSSPSGRGTDTQYF.

The chain recombines TRBV5-1 with TRBJ2-2, with 9 positions matching TRBD1. The CDR3 extends over 18 amino acids. The germline CDR1 and CDR2 sequences are SGHRS and YFSETQ. Trimming took 0 bases from V and 3 from J; bases not matched to a gene: 9. The CDR3 spells CASSLAYRGQEDTGELFF. The CDR3 DNA follows: TGCGCCAGCAGCTTGGCCTACAGGGGGCAGGAGGACACCGGGGAGCTGTTTTTT. Supplemented by reference TRBV5-1 and TRBJ2-2, the full variable domain reads KAGVTQTPRYLIKTRGQQVTLSCSPISGHRSVSWYQQTPGQGLQFLFEYFSETQRNKGNFPGRFSGRQFSNSRSEMNVSTLELGDSALYLCASSLAYRGQEDTGELFFGEGSRLTVL.

The rearrangement links TRBV3-1 (or the pseudogene TRBV3-2) to TRBJ2-3; TRBD2 matches 12 bases. CDR1 is LGHDT, CDR2 YNNKEL, per germline (reference sequence). The CDR3 runs to 18 residues. V was pared by 2 bases and J by 5 bases, with 11 bases of the junction left unmatched. CDR3 sequence: CASSQSPTSGRQVDTQYF. The DNA for the CDR3 is TGTGCCAGCAGCCAAAGTCCGACTAGCGGGAGACAGGTAGATACGCAGTATTTT.

CDR3: CASSQEVQWETQYF. The CDR3 DNA reads TGTGCCAGCAGCCAAGAGGTACAGTGGGAGACCCAGTACTTC. The chain joins TRBV3-1 (or the pseudogene TRBV3-2) to TRBJ2-5; D not resolved. This CDR3 spans 14 amino acids. CDR1 is LGHDT, CDR2 YNNKEL, per germline (reference sequence). With 0 bases removed from V and 5 bases from J, the gap between germline ends came to 10 bases.

Worth noting for this clone: The junction shows a germline mismatch at one end, possibly a read error. The V and J genes are TRBV20-1 and TRBJ2-4, with D possibly being TRBD2 (6 bases). The CDR3 length is 9 residues. Germline values: CDR1 DFQATT, CDR2 SNEGSKA (reference sequence). The CDR3 DNA sequence: TGCAGTGCTAGTGACCTAGCGAACTTC. Amino acids: CSASDLANF.

This rearrangement joins TRBV5-4 to TRBJ2-2; 7 bases agree with TRBD2. CDR3 length equals 17 residues. Germline-derived CDR1 and CDR2 are SGHNT and YYREEE (reference sequence). Trimming cost V 1 base and J 1 base; bases outside gene matches: 7. The CDR3 DNA reads as TGTGCCAGCAGCTTGAGGGAACGGGAGGTGAACACCGGGGAGCTGTTTTTT. It encodes CASSLREREVNTGELFF.

The V gene is TRBV7-3, the J gene TRBJ2-1; 8 nucleotides match TRBD1. The germline gives CDR1 SGHTA, CDR2 FQGTGA. There are 15 residues in the CDR3. V lost 2 bases, J lost 4 bases, and 4 bases stayed unmatched. The CDR3 sequence: CASSLLRGPYNEQFF. The CDR3, as DNA: TGTGCCAGCAGCTTACTCAGGGGGCCTTACAATGAGCAGTTCTTC.

The rearrangement links TRBV2 to TRBJ2-1; possibly TRBD2 for D (6 bases). V lost 11 bases to trimming and J lost 4 bases, with 9 bases between them. The CDR3 runs to 11 residues. The germline V gene has CDR1 SNHLY and CDR2 FYNNEI. CDR3 sequence (DNA): TGTGCCGCCGCGGGGTACAATGAGCAGTTCTTC. Translating gives CAAAGYNEQFF.

The CDR3 DNA sequence: TGTGCCAGCAGTTTAGGTGGCGGGAGGATCTACAATGAGCAGTTCTTC. It yields the protein CASSLGGGRIYNEQFF. This chain joins TRBV28 and TRBJ2-1, with TRBD2 matching 8 bases. V lost 2 bases to trimming and J lost 3 bases; unmatched junction nucleotides: 6. CDR1 is MDHEN, CDR2 SYDVKM, per germline. The CDR3 loop spans 16 amino acids.

The chain uses TRBV19 and TRBJ2-7, with 8 bases lining up with TRBD1. The CDR3 spans 16 residues. Germline loops: CDR1 LNHDA, CDR2 SQIVND (reference sequence). V shed 7 bases and J 2 bases; nucleotides not matched to a gene: 13. Here the CDR3 reads CASKGPGQGAAYEQYF. Here the CDR3 DNA reads TGTGCCAGTAAGGGACCGGGGCAGGGGGCGGCCTACGAGCAGTACTTC.

This rearrangement joins TRBV30 to TRBJ1-5, with D unclear. Germline CDR1 GTSNPN, CDR2 SVGIG (reference sequence). This CDR3 spans 15 amino acids. Trimming shortened V by 1 base and J by 2 bases, and 12 bases separated the two germline ends. The CDR3 coding sequence is TGTGCCTGGAGTGGCGTGGGCCGTCGCAATCAGCCCCAGCATTTT. Translation gives CAWSGVGRRNQPQHF.

The chain has TRBV7-9 and TRBJ2-2; TRBD2 is a possible D gene (7 bases). The V end was cut by 7 bases, the J end by 5 bases, with 20 bases between. CDR1 is SEHNR, CDR2 FQNEAQ, per germline (reference sequence). This CDR3 region has 16 residues. The CDR3 sequence: CASTMGGADKTGELFF. For the CDR3, the DNA is TGTGCCAGCACCATGGGGGGGGCTGATAAGACCGGGGAGCTGTTTTTT.

This rearrangement joins TRBV2 to TRBJ2-5; D unclear. Trimming removed 4 bases at V and 0 bases at J, with 6 bases between. CDR3 length: 13 amino acids. CDR1 and CDR2 (germline): SNHLY, FYNNEI. The CDR3 protein is CASSGNYQETQYF. CDR3 nucleotides: TGTGCCAGCAGTGGAAACTACCAAGAGACCCAGTACTTC.

This chain links TRBV5-1 with TRBJ1-1; D gene ambiguous. The length of the CDR3 is 13 residues. Germline V gene lookup returns CDR1 SGHRS and CDR2 YFSETQ. V dropped 3 bases and J dropped 4 bases, with 10 bases sitting between them. CDR3 nucleotide sequence: TGCGCCAGCAGCTCAGGACTCCCCACTGAAGCTTTCTTT. It encodes CASSSGLPTEAFF.

This clone has just one count. The chain combines TRBV7-9 with TRBJ2-2, with 11 bases matching TRBD2. V dropped 3 bases and J dropped 7; count of bases not matched to a gene: 4. CDR1 SEHNR and CDR2 FQNEAQ come from the germline V gene (reference sequence). The CDR3 is made up of 15 amino acids. The CDR3 is CASSFSLAGGGELFF. The CDR3 DNA follows: TGTGCCAGCAGCTTCAGTCTAGCGGGAGGCGGGGAGCTGTTTTTT.